The clone carrying this T cell receptor beta chain was observed many times. The antigen is undetermined. V gave up 3 bases and J gave up 3 bases, with 8 bases separating them. This CDR3 spans 13 amino acids. The germline gives CDR1 SGHTA, CDR2 FQGNSA. This entry belongs to a study of blood T cells in healthy people across ages. Study results and limitations: PBMCs went unsorted, and a conclusive naive versus antigen-experienced comparison was therefore prevented. Higher diversity, along with more naive CD4+ cells, distinguished long-lived donors from aged donors.

A second PCR, run for about 7 to 11 cycles, used a sample-barcoded 5' primer plus a J-beta primer mix. Using its own MiXCR run on the 5' RACE reads, TCRdb lists one record per CDR3 protein. The sample consists of 1.8 million or so distinct CDR3 sequences, about 39% of them appearing once. Sequencing was done on a sample of blood. This receptor was identified in a human donor in good health. The rearrangement uses TRBV7-2 and TRBJ1-2, with a tentative D call TRBD1 (5 bases). CDR3 sequence reads: CASSFGGDYGYTF. The CDR3 bases are TGTGCCAGCAGCTTTGGAGGGGACTATGGCTACACCTTC. The variable domain in full, completed from reference TRBV7-2 and TRBJ1-2, reads GAGVSQSPSNKVTEKGKDVELRCDPISGHTALYWYRQSLGQGLEFLIYFQGNSAPDKSGLPSDRFSAERTGGSVSTLTIQRTQQEDSAVYLCASSFGGDYGYTFGSGTRLTVV.